The clone carrying this T cell receptor (beta chain) was observed a few times. Its matching antigen is unknown. In the same sample, other DNA sequences code for this CDR3. This sample is part of a study of beta chain features in type 1 diabetes. Regarding the study as a whole: Patients' naive, central memory and regulatory TCRB repertoires appeared more alike than those of healthy donors. Type 1 diabetes patients had TCRB CDR3s that were shorter (moderately but significantly so) in all four CD4+ subsets.

Since all of the isolated RNA was reverse transcribed, expressed TCRB transcripts were what got sequenced. Produced via immunoSEQ multiplex PCR; TCRdb's table is partial and in-frame only. Here the sample spans nearly 700,000 clones, around an eighth being singletons. V shed 6 bases, J shed 0 bases, and the junction held 4 bases outside the gene matches. Germline CDR1 reads MNHNS; CDR2 reads SASEGT. The length of the CDR3 is 14 residues. Material for sequencing was naive CD4+ T cells from blood. The chain links TRBV6-1 to TRBJ1-2; 7 positions match TRBD1. The clonotype originates from a man aged 18-30 years with type 1 diabetes. For the CDR3, the DNA is TGTGCCAGCAGCGATGGGACAGCTAACTATGGCTACACCTTC. Translation: CASSDGTANYGYTF.